This T cell receptor beta chain was identified during a study of CD4 T cells in relation to SARS-CoV-2 and coronaviruses. Background on the study: ViraFEST: roughly 10-day antigen culture of PBMCs, then TCR beta CDR3 sequencing.

Unexposed donor CD4+ T cells date from about 2010-2018, before the COVID-19 pandemic. Isolation of CD4+ T cells took place after about 9 days in culture. Turning to this clone: Its target is unknown.

The protocol was immunoSEQ multiplex PCR, while the TCRdb copy is restricted to in-frame clones and leaves out a portion. The sample yields about 15,000 clones, roughly 71% seen once. CDR1 and CDR2 (germline): SGHNT, YYREEE (reference sequence). This CDR3 has 13 amino acids. V shed 4 bases and J shed 4 bases, with 11 bases lying between them. Material: CD4+ T cells from PBMCs, cultured in vitro. This clonotype originated in a human donor in good health. The rearrangement joins TRBV5-4 to TRBJ1-2; D gene ambiguous. The CDR3 nucleotides are TGTGCCAGCAGCGTGCCCGGTACCTATGGCTACACCTTC. It specifies CASSVPGTYGYTF.